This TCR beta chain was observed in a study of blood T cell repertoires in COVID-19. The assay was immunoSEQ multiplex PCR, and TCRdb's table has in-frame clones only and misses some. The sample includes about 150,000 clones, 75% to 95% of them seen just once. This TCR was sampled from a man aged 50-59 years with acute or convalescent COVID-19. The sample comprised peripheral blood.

The CDR3 reads CSVAQGQGAGQYF. The CDR3 nucleotides read TGCAGCGTTGCCCAGGGACAGGGGGCAGGGCAGTACTTC. The chain combines TRBV29-1 with TRBJ2-7; TRBD1 aligns across 12 bases. There are 13 residues in the CDR3. V lost 4 bases and J lost 9; bases outside the gene matches: 7. Germline V gene sequence: CDR1 SQVTM, CDR2 ANQGSEA.